This is a list of T cell receptor beta chains from one sample in a study of cytomegalovirus exposure and HLA in healthy donors. Some clones are missing from TCRdb's copy, which holds only in-frame ones; the method was immunoSEQ multiplex PCR. This table has around 150,000 clones, 80% appearing once. The specimen sequenced was PBMCs. The receptors stem from a man aged 30 to 45 in good health. CDR3s include the opening cysteine and the closing phenylalanine or tryptophan.

v_call,j_call,cdr3_aa
TRBV7-9,TRBJ1-4,CASGLSGGNEKLFF
TRBV2,TRBJ2-1,CASSVRSGVYNEQFF
TRBV28,TRBJ2-7,CASSSQFIRDRLNEQYF
TRBV18,TRBJ2-5,CASSPQGWETQYF
TRBV6-5,TRBJ2-7,CASSRLTGGFYEQYF
TRBV7-8,TRBJ1-4,CASSTEETNEKLFF
TRBV6-5,TRBJ1-5,CASRDRGGQPQHF
TRBV25-1,TRBJ2-2,CASSEIQGALTGELFF
TRBV19,TRBJ2-1,CASSIDLAGTYNEQFF
TRBV5-1,TRBJ1-4,CASSVWGPPATNEKLFF
TRBV6-1,TRBJ1-1,CASSSGQGATEAFF
TRBV4-2,TRBJ2-5,CASSQGRDRGVVETQYF
TRBV19,TRBJ2-7,CASSKRQGGAYEQYF
TRBV28,NA,CASSLGLAGVTQISYEQYF
TRBV28,TRBJ2-3,CASGGGGSTDTQYF
TRBV7-9,TRBJ2-1,CSSSLGQDNEQFF
TRBV6-5,TRBJ2-7,CASSYTGTAFYEQYF
TRBV18,TRBJ1-4,CASSPDQGNEKLFF
TRBV2,TRBJ1-1,CASRPDSVGTEAFF
TRBV9,TRBJ2-3,CASSGRERERDTQYF
TRBV15,NA,CATSREADSSYEQYF
TRBV27,TRBJ2-7,CASSLEGRPFYEQYF
TRBV5-6,TRBJ2-7,CASSRDGQGISYEQYF
TRBV6-5,TRBJ2-1,CASRPYSGRVHEQFF
TRBV11-2,TRBJ2-1,CASSPFRAGVGSYNEQFF
TRBV7-8,NA,CASQRAGAYEQYF
TRBV19,TRBJ2-5,CASSIRTSGAETQYF
TRBV5-1,TRBJ2-1,CASEPGMGIPNEQFF
TRBV28,TRBJ1-1,CASSSARGAFF
TRBV6-6,TRBJ2-2,CASSPQRGGAGELFF
TRBV11-2,TRBJ2-1,CATRGLAVNEQFF
TRBV29-1,TRBJ2-1,CSVYTTGLVADEQFF
TRBV27,TRBJ1-2,CASTSIGTGGRYAGYTF
TRBV10-2,TRBJ1-4,CASRDSTTNEKLFF
TRBV11-1,TRBJ2-7,CASSQRGGAGYEQYF
TRBV6-5,TRBJ2-6,CASSYQTGANVLTF
TRBV28,TRBJ2-7,CASSPSGLATYEQYF
TRBV28,TRBJ2-7,CASSLDRGGYEQYF
TRBV15,TRBJ2-1,CAFAPSGRVPPNEQFF
TRBV27,TRBJ1-2,CASSLSLDSFNYGYTF
TRBV6-6,TRBJ1-3,CASSYFQKASGNTIYF
TRBV19,TRBJ2-2,CASSNHPGGASTGELFF
TRBV7-2,TRBJ2-5,CASSSRGGASGFDARYF
TRBV11-3,TRBJ2-7,CASSPRTSGRSYEQYF
TRBV19,TRBJ2-1,CASPTLGLAASFSYNEQFF